The sequence of this T cell receptor beta chain was determined in a study of OX40 agonist ivuxolimab in advanced cancers. Study-level results: Part of the nonresponder group also had normalized T-cell clonal expansion that was low.

As to this clone: Its antigen is undetermined.

Only in-frame clones appear in the TCRdb table, and some are missing; sequencing was by immunoSEQ multiplex PCR. The data hold some 43,000 clones, with approximately 90% observed a single time. The sequences come from CD4+ or CD8+ T cells sorted from blood, collected in a trial of the OX40 agonist ivuxolimab. This clonotype originated in an adult with an advanced solid tumor such as melanoma, head and neck, liver or kidney cancer.

The CDR3 here is CASSSAGQGAEKLFF. The CDR3 coding sequence is TGCGCCAGCAGCTCGGCGGGACAGGGCGCCGAAAAACTGTTTTTT. J is TRBJ1-4 and V is TRBV5-1, with 9 bases matching TRBD1. CDR1 is SGHRS, CDR2 YFSETQ, per germline. The V segment lost 3 bases and the J segment 8 bases; nucleotides outside the gene matches: 8. The CDR3 runs 15 residues.